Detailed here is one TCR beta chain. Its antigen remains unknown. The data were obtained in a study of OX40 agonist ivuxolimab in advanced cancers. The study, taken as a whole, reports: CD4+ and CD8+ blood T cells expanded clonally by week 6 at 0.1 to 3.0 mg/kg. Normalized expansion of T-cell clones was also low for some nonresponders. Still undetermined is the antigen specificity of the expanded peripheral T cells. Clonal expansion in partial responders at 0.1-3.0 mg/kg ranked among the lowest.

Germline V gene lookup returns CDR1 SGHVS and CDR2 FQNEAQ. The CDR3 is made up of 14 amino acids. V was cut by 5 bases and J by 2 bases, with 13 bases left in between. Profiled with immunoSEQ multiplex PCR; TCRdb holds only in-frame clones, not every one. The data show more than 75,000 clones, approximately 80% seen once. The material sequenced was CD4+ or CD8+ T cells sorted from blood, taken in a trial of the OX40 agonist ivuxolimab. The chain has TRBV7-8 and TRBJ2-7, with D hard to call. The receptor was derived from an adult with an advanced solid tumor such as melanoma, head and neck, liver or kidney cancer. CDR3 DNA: TGTGCCAGCAGCCTCGGACCGACGGCCTACGAGCAGTACGTC. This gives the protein CASSLGPTAYEQYV.